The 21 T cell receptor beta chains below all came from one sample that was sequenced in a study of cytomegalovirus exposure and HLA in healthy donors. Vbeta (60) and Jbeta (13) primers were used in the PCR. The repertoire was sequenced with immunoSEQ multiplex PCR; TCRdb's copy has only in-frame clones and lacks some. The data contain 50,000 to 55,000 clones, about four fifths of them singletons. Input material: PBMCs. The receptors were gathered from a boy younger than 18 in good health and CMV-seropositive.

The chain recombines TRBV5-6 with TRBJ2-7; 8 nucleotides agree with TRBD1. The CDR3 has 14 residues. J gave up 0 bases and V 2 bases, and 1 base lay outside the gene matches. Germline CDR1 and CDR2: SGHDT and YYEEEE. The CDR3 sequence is CASSFQGASYEQYF. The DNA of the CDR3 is TGTGCCAGCAGCTTCCAGGGGGCCTCCTACGAGCAGTACTTC.

CDR3 coding DNA: TGCGCCAGCAGCCCTTTACTCAATCGAGGGGAGGCTGAAGCTTTCTTT. Protein sequence: CASSPLLNRGEAEAFF. This chain links TRBV4-1 with TRBJ1-1; D perhaps matches TRBD1 (5 bases). V lost 4 bases and J lost 6, with 21 bases in between. Germline lookup yields CDR1 MGHRA and CDR2 YSYEKL. The CDR3 is 16 residues long.

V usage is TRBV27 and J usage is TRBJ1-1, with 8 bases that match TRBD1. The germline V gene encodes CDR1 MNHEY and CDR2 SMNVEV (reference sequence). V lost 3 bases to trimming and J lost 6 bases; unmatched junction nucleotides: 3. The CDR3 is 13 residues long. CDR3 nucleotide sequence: TGTGCCAGCAGTTTTTCGACAGGGGCTGAAGCTTTCTTT. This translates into CASSFSTGAEAFF.

The CDR3 spells CASSLGRVMNTEAFF. The CDR3 nucleotides are TGTGCCAGCAGCTTAGGCAGGGTCATGAACACTGAAGCTTTCTTT. This chain connects TRBV7-8 to TRBJ1-1; D is possibly TRBD1 (5 bases). CDR3 length: 15 amino acids. Germline CDR1 SGHVS, CDR2 FQNEAQ. With 1 base removed from V and 0 bases from J, the gap between germline ends came to 9 bases.

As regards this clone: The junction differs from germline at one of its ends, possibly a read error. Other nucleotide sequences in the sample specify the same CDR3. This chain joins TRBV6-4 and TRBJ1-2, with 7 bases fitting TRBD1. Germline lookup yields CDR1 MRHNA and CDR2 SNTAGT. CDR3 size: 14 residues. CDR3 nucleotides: TGTGCTAGCAGACCCTCGGGACAGAACTATGGCTACACCTTC. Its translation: CASRPSGQNYGYTF.

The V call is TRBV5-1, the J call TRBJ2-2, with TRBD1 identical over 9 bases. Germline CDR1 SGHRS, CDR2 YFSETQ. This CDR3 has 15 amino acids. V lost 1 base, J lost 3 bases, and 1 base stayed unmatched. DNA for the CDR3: TGCGCCAGCAGCTTGAGGACAGGGGACACCGGGGAGCTGTTTTTT. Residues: CASSLRTGDTGELFF.

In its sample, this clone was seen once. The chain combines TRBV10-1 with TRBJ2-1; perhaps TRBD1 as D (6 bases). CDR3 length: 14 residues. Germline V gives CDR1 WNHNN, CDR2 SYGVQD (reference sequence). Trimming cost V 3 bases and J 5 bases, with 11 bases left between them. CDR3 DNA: TGCGCCAGCAGTGACAGGCAGGGGAACAATGAGCAGTTCTTC. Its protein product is CASSDRQGNNEQFF.

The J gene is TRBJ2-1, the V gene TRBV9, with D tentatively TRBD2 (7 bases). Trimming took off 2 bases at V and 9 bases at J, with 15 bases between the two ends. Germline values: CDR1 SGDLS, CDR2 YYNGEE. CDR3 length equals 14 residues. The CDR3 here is CASSVGRGAGEQFF. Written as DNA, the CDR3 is TGTGCCAGCAGCGTCGGCCGGGGGGCGGGTGAGCAGTTCTTC.

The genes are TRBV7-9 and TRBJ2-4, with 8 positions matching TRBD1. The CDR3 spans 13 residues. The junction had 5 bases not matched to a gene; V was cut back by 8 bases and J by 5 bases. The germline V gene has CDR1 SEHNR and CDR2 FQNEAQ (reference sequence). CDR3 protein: CASEETGENIQYF. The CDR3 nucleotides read TGTGCCAGCGAAGAGACAGGGGAAAACATTCAGTACTTC.

CDR3 DNA sequence: TGTGCCAGCAGCTTGGCCCCGGGAAACACCATATATTTT. This encodes CASSLAPGNTIYF. The chain uses TRBV5-6 and TRBJ1-3; no clear D gene. CDR3 length: 13 amino acids. V was cut by 0 bases and J by 4 bases, with 5 bases left in between. Germline CDR1 reads SGHDT; CDR2 reads YYEEEE.

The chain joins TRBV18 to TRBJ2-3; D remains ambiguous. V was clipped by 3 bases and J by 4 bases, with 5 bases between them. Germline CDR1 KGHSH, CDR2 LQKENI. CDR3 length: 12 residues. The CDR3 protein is CASSPNSDTQYF. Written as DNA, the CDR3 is TGTGCCAGCTCACCGAACTCAGATACGCAGTATTTT.

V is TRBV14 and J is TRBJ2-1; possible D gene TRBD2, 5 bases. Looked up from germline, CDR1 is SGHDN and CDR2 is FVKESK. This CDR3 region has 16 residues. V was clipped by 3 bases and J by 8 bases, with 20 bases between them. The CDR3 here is CASSHFDSVSADEQFF. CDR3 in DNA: TGTGCCAGCAGCCACTTCGATAGCGTTTCAGCTGATGAGCAGTTCTTC.

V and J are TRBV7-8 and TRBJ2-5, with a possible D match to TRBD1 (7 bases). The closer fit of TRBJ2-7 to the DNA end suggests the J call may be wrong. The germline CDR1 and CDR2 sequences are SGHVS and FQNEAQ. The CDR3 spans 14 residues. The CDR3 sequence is CASSRRGQAYEQYF. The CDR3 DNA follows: TGTGCCAGCAGCAGGAGGGGGCAGGCCTACGAGCAGTACTTC.

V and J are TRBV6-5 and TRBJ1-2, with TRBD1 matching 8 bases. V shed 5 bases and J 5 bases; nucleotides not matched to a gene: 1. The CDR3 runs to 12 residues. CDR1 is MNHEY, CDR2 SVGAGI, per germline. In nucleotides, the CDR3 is TGTGCCAGCAGTACAGGGGGGTATGGCTACACCTTC. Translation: CASSTGGYGYTF.

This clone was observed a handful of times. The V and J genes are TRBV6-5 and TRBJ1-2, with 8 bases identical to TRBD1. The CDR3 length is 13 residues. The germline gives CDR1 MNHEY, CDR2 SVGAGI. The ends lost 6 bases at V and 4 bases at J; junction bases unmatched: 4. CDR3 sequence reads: CASREGQAYGYTF. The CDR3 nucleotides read TGTGCCAGCAGAGAGGGACAGGCCTATGGCTACACCTTC.

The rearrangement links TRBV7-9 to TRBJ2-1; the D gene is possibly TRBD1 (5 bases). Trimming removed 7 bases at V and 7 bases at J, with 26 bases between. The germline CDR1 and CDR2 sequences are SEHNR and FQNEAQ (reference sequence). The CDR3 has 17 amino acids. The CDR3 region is CASTVPLGAGYLNEQFF. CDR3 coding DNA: TGTGCCAGCACCGTACCCCTTGGGGCAGGGTATTTGAATGAGCAGTTCTTC. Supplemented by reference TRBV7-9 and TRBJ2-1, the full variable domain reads DTGVSQNPRHKITKRGQNVTFRCDPISEHNRLYWYRQTLGQGPEFLTYFQNEAQLEKSRLLSDRFSAERPKGSFSTLEIQRTEQGDSAMYLCASTVPLGAGYLNEQFFGPGTRLTVL.

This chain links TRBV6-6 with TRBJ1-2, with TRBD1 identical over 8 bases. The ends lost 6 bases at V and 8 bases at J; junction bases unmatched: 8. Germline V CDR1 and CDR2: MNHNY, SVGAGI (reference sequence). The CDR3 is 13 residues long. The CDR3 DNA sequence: TGTGCCAGCAGGGGCACAGGGGGGCGAGGCTACACCTTC. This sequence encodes CASRGTGGRGYTF.

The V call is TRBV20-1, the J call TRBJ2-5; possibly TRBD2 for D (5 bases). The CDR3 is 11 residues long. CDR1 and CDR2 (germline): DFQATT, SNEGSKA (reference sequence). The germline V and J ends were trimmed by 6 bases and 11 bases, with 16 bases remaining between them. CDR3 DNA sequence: TGCAGTGCCGGAGGTCCTGCCGCGCAGTACTTC. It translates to CSAGGPAAQYF.

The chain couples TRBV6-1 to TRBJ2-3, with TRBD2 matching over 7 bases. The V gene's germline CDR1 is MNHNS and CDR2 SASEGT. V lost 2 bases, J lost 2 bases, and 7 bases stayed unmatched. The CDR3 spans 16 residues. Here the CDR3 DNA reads TGTGCCAGCAGTGAACTGGCGGGGGAAACCACAGATACGCAGTATTTT. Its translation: CASSELAGETTDTQYF.

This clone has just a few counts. The CDR3 nucleotides read TGTGCCAGCGCCTTACGGGGACAGGACTTTTCCGGTGAGCAGTTCTTC. It translates to CASALRGQDFSGEQFF. The chain has TRBV21-1 and TRBJ2-1; the listed D gene, TRBD1, was not tested against the DNA. TRBV21-1 is given as a pseudogene. CDR3 length: 16 residues.

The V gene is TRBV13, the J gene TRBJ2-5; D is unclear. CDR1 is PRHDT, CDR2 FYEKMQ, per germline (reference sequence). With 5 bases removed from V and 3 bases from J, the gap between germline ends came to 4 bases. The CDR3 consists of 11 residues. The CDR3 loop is CASSREETQYF. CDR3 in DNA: TGTGCCAGCAGCAGAGAAGAGACCCAGTACTTC.